This is a list of T cell receptor beta chains from one sample in a study of blood T cell repertoires in COVID-19. This table comes from immunoSEQ multiplex PCR, and its TCRdb copy is limited to in-frame clones, with some not included. The profile shows around 110,000 clones, 83% of them singletons. Sequences were obtained from peripheral blood. The receptors here all came from a young man with acute or convalescent COVID-19. The CDR3 runs from the conserved cysteine through the conserved F or W. D genes are given only for firm matches. Rows may omit the clone size; those that give it use once, few, many or a size class.

-,few,TRBJ1-1,TRBV30,CAGEGHSNTEAFF,TGTGCCGGAGAGGGACACTCGAACACTGAAGCTTTCTTT
TRBD2,-,TRBJ2-1,TRBV9,CASSSSAGGLAGNEQFF,TGTGCCAGCAGCTCCTCAGCAGGTGGACTAGCCGGCAATGAGCAGTTCTTC
-,-,TRBJ1-5,TRBV4-2,CASSQHPGRGASNQPQHF,TGTGCCAGCAGCCAACATCCGGGGAGGGGGGCTAGCAATCAGCCCCAGCATTTT
-,once,TRBJ2-3,TRBV19,CASCGDTDTQYF,TGTGCCAGTTGCGGGGACACAGATACGCAGTATTTT
TRBD2,-,TRBJ2-2,TRBV6-5,CASNRREDTGELFF,TGTGCCAGCAATCGACGGGAGGACACCGGGGAGCTGTTTTTT
TRBD1,-,TRBJ2-5,TRBV6-1,CASSEVGTGGWRETQYF,TGTGCCAGCAGTGAAGTAGGAACAGGGGGCTGGAGGGAGACCCAGTACTTC
-,-,TRBJ1-6,TRBV5-5,CASSFRGTSDSPLHF,TGTGCCAGCAGCTTCCGCGGGACCTCCGATTCACCCCTCCACTTT
-,-,TRBJ2-5,TRBV16,CASSQSTAAGETQYF,TGTGCCAGCAGCCAATCTACCGCCGCAGGGGAGACCCAGTACTTC
TRBD1,-,TRBJ2-3,TRBV6-5,CASSPRDSRTDTQYF,TGTGCCAGCAGCCCCCGGGACAGCCGCACAGATACGCAGTATTTT
TRBD1,-,TRBJ2-3,TRBV7-3,CASGPTGVEGDTQYF,TGTGCCAGCGGGCCGACAGGGGTTGAGGGAGATACGCAGTATTTT
-,-,TRBJ2-3,TRBV29-1,CSTTGMDTDTQYF,TGCAGCACCACAGGCATGGATACAGATACGCAGTATTTT
TRBD1,-,TRBJ1-5,TRBV12-5,CASGLGTGWNQPQHF,TGTGCTAGTGGTTTGGGGACAGGATGGAATCAGCCCCAGCATTTT
-,-,TRBJ1-2,TRBV12-3/TRBV12-4,CASSRGGHYGYTF,TGTGCCAGCTCAAGGGGGGGACACTATGGCTACACCTTC
TRBD2,-,TRBJ2-2,TRBV3-1/TRBV3-2,CASSSLAPGELFF,TGTGCCAGCAGCTCACTAGCGCCCGGGGAGCTGTTTTTT
TRBD1,-,TRBJ1-1,TRBV5-1,CASSSGQRNTEAFF,TGCGCCAGCAGCTCGGGACAGAGGAACACTGAAGCTTTCTTT
-,-,TRBJ2-5,TRBV1,CTSSQDHCGPEETQYF,TGCACCAGCAGCCAAGATCATTGCGGGCCGGAGGAGACCCAGTACTTC
TRBD2,-,TRBJ2-1,TRBV29-1,CSVDRGGAYEQFF,TGCAGCGTTGACCGCGGGGGGGCCTATGAGCAGTTCTTC
-,few,TRBJ1-2,TRBV6-5,CASSYAPAQGYTF,TGTGCCAGCAGTTACGCGCCAGCGCAAGGCTACACCTTC
-,-,TRBJ1-2,TRBV6-6,CASSYVVAGYTF,TGTGCCAGCAGTTACGTTGTAGCTGGCTACACCTTC
TRBD2,-,TRBJ2-1,TRBV9,CASSASGASGNSYNEQFF,TGTGCCAGCAGCGCGTCTGGGGCTAGCGGGAACTCCTACAATGAGCAGTTCTTC
-,-,TRBJ1-6,TRBV11-2,CASSSPGKTLHF,TGTGCCAGCAGCTCGCCAGGGAAGACCCTCCACTTT
TRBD2,-,TRBJ2-7,TRBV27,CASSLGGIGYEQYF,TGTGCCAGCAGTCTCGGGGGGATCGGCTACGAGCAGTACTTC
-,-,TRBJ1-4,TRBV4-2,CASSQAQGMGEKLFF,TGTGCCAGCAGCCAGGCTCAGGGGATGGGGGAAAAACTGTTTTTT
TRBD2,-,TRBJ2-3,TRBV7-2,CASSLAGTSGGTDTQYF,TGTGCCAGCAGCTTAGCTGGGACTAGCGGGGGCACAGATACGCAGTATTTT
-,once,TRBJ1-2,TRBV6-5,CASSYSRGRANYGYTF,TGTGCCAGCAGTTACTCCAGGGGCCGAGCTAACTATGGCTACACCTTC
TRBD2,once,TRBJ2-1,TRBV19,CASRSTGTSPINEQFF,TGTGCCAGTAGAAGTACCGGGACTAGCCCAATCAATGAGCAGTTCTTC
TRBD2,once,TRBJ2-5,TRBV5-1,CASISGRGQETQYF,TGCGCCAGCATCTCAGGGAGGGGACAAGAGACCCAGTACTTC
-,-,TRBJ1-2,TRBV6-6,CASRNRNYGYTF,TGTGCCAGCAGGAACAGGAACTATGGCTACACCTTC
-,-,TRBJ1-6,TRBV27,CASRGVGYNSPLHF,TGTGCCAGCAGGGGCGTAGGCTATAATTCACCCCTCCACTTT
TRBD2,many,TRBJ2-1,TRBV4-1,CASSRLSGENNEQFF,TGCGCCAGCAGCCGCCTGAGCGGGGAAAACAATGAGCAGTTCTTC
TRBD1,many,TRBJ1-3,TRBV27,CASRESDRVRSAPPGNTIYF,TGTGCCAGCAGGGAGAGCGACAGGGTCCGTTCTGCCCCCCCGGGAAACACCATATATTTT
-,-,TRBJ1-1,TRBV2,CASSVGGSTEAFF,TGTGCCAGCAGTGTGGGGGGGAGCACTGAAGCTTTCTTT
TRBD1,-,TRBJ1-1,TRBV7-9,CASSPPGTGGTEAFF,TGTGCCAGCAGCCCCCCGGGGACAGGGGGCACTGAAGCTTTCTTT
TRBD2,-,TRBJ2-5,TRBV11-2,CASSWTSGGWETQYF,TGTGCCAGCAGCTGGACTAGCGGGGGTTGGGAGACCCAGTACTTC
-,-,TRBJ2-3,TRBV5-1,CASSMGRTDTQYF,TGCGCCAGCAGCATGGGGCGGACAGATACGCAGTATTTT
-,-,TRBJ1-1,TRBV5-1,CASSLEVGANTEAFF,TGCGCCAGCAGCTTGGAGGTGGGAGCGAACACTGAAGCTTTCTTT
-,-,TRBJ1-4,TRBV27,CASRPQGSREKLFF,TGTGCCAGTAGACCCCAGGGGAGTCGAGAAAAACTGTTTTTT
TRBD1,-,TRBJ2-1,TRBV5-1,CASSLGQGAYNEQFF,TGCGCCAGCAGCTTGGGACAGGGGGCCTACAATGAGCAGTTCTTC
-,-,TRBJ1-3,TRBV5-1,CASSASGSGNTIYF,TGCGCCAGCAGCGCGTCGGGCTCTGGAAACACCATATATTTT
-,-,TRBJ2-5,TRBV28,CASTASTTGAEETQYF,TGTGCCAGCACCGCCTCTACAACGGGAGCGGAGGAGACCCAGTACTTC
-,-,TRBJ1-1,TRBV3-1/TRBV3-2,CASSHEQGDTEAFF,TGTGCCAGCAGCCACGAACAGGGCGACACTGAAGCTTTCTTT
TRBD2,-,TRBJ2-1,TRBV18,CASSPGLAGAEQFF,TGTGCCAGCTCCCCGGGACTAGCGGGAGCTGAGCAGTTCTTC
TRBD2,-,TRBJ2-1,TRBV12-5,CASGTLAGGNYNEQFF,TGTGCTAGTGGCACCCTAGCGGGGGGGAACTACAATGAGCAGTTCTTC
-,-,TRBJ2-3,TRBV7-3,CASSLGHGADTQYF,TGTGCCAGCAGCTTGGGCCATGGTGCAGATACGCAGTATTTT
-,-,TRBJ1-1,TRBV12-5,CASGMAPGEDEAFF,TGTGCTAGTGGGATGGCGCCTGGGGAGGATGAAGCTTTCTTT
-,-,TRBJ1-6,TRBV5-6,CASTLAGGTSPLHF,TGTGCCAGCACCCTAGCCGGGGGAACTTCACCCCTCCACTTT
TRBD1,-,TRBJ1-2,TRBV3-1/TRBV3-2,CASSPGQYYGYTF,TGTGCCAGCAGCCCGGGACAGTACTATGGCTACACCTTC
TRBD2,-,TRBJ2-1,TRBV9,CASSESGGARDEQFF,TGTGCCAGCAGCGAGAGCGGGGGGGCCCGGGATGAGCAGTTCTTC
-,-,TRBJ1-3,TRBV14,CASSQLGRTHSGNTIYF,TGTGCCAGCAGCCAACTCGGACGGACTCACTCTGGAAACACCATATATTTT
-,once,TRBJ2-3,TRBV7-9,CASSLGYGETDTQYF,TGTGCCAGCAGCTTAGGGTACGGGGAGACAGATACGCAGTATTTT
TRBD1,few,TRBJ1-6,TRBV28,CASRSTGENSPLHF,TGTGCCAGCAGGTCGACAGGGGAGAATTCACCCCTCCACTTT
-,-,TRBJ1-3,TRBV7-9,CASRAGISGNTIYF,TGTGCCAGCAGGGCAGGGATCTCTGGAAACACCATATATTTT
TRBD1,-,TRBJ1-4,TRBV7-9,CASSSTGVDEKLFF,TGTGCCAGCAGCTCGACAGGGGTCGATGAAAAACTGTTTTTT
TRBD1,once,TRBJ2-2,TRBV7-9,CASSLDRDRVSGELFF,TGTGCCAGCAGCTTAGACCGGGACAGGGTTTCCGGGGAGCTGTTTTTT
-,-,TRBJ2-4,TRBV19,CASSTQAPNIQYF,TGTGCCAGTAGTACCCAGGCTCCTAACATTCAGTACTTC
TRBD2,-,TRBJ2-1,TRBV29-1,CSVETSNYNEQFF,TGCAGCGTTGAGACTAGCAACTACAATGAGCAGTTCTTC
-,-,TRBJ2-5,TRBV3-1/TRBV3-2,CASSHGETQYF,TGTGCCAGCAGCCACGGAGAGACCCAGTACTTC